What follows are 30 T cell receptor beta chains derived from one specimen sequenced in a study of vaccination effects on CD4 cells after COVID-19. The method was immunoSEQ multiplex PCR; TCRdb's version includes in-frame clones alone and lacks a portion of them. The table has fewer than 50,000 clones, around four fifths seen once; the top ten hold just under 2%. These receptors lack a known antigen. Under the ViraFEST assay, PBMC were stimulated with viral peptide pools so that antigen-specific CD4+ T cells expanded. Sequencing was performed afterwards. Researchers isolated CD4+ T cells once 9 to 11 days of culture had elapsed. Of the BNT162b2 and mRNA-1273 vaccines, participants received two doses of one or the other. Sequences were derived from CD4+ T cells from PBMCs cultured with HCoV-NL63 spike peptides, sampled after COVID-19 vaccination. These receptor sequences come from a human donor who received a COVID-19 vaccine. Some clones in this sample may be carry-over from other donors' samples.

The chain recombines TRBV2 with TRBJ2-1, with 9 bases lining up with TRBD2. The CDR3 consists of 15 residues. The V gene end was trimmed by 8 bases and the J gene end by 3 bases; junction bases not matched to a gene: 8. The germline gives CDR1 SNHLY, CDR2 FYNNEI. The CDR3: CASELERGDYNEQFF. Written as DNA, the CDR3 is TGTGCCAGCGAACTGGAGCGGGGGGACTACAATGAGCAGTTCTTC. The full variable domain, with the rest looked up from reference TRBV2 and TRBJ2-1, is EPEVTQTPSHQVTQMGQEVILRCVPISNHLYFYWYRQILGQKVEFLVSFYNNEISEKSEIFDDQFSVERPDGSNFTLKIRSTKLEDSAMYFCASELERGDYNEQFFGPGTRLTVL.

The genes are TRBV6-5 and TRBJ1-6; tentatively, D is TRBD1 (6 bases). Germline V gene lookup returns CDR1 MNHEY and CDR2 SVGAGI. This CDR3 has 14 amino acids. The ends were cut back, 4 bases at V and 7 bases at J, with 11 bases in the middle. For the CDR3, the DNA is TGTGCCAGCAGTTGGCAGGGACAAAATTCACCCCTCCACTTT. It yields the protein CASSWQGQNSPLHF.

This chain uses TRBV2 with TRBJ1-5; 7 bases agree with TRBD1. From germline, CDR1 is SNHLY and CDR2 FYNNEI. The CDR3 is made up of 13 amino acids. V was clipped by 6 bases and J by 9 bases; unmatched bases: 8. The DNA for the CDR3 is TGTGCCAGCAGGGAGGGGGCCCTGAGGCCCCAGCATTTT. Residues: CASREGALRPQHF.

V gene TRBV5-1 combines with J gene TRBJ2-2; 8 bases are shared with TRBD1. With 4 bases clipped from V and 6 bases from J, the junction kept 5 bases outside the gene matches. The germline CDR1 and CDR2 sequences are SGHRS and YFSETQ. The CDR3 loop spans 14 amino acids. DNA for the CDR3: TGCGCCAGCAGCACGCAGGGGGCGCCCGGGGAGCTGTTTTTT. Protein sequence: CASSTQGAPGELFF. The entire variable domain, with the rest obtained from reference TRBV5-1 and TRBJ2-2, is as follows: KAGVTQTPRYLIKTRGQQVTLSCSPISGHRSVSWYQQTPGQGLQFLFEYFSETQRNKGNFPGRFSGRQFSNSRSEMNVSTLELGDSALYLCASSTQGAPGELFFGEGSRLTVL.

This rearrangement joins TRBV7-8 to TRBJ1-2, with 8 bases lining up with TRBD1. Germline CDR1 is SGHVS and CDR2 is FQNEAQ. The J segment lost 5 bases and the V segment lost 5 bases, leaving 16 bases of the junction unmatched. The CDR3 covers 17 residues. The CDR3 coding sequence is TGTGCCAGCAGCGTTCACAGGGGGGCGCTCAGAGGATATGGCTACACCTTC. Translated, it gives CASSVHRGALRGYGYTF.

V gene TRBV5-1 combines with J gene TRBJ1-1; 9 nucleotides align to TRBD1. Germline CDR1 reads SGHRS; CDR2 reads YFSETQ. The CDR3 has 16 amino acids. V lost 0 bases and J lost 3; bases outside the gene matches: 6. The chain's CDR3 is CASSLDPRDRDTEAFF. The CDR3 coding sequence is TGCGCCAGCAGCTTGGACCCCAGGGACAGGGACACTGAAGCTTTCTTT.

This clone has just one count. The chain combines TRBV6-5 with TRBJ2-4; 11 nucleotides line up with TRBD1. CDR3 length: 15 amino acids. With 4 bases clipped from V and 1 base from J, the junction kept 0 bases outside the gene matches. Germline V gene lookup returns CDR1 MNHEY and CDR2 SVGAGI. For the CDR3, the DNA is TGTGCCAGCAGTTGGGACAGGGGGGCCAAAAACATTCAGTACTTC. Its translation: CASSWDRGAKNIQYF.

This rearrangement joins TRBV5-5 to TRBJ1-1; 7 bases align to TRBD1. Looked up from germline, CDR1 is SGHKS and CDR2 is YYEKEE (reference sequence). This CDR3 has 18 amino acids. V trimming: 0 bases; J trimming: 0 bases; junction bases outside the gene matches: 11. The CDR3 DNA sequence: TGTGCCAGCAGCTTGGTATGGGGGACAGCTCCTATGAACACTGAAGCTTTCTTT. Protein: CASSLVWGTAPMNTEAFF.

The CDR3 protein is CASSISTNGEAFF. In nucleotides, the CDR3 is TGTGCCAGTAGTATCTCGACAAACGGTGAAGCTTTCTTT. The V and J genes are TRBV19 and TRBJ1-1; D uncertain. V was cut by 3 bases and J by 7 bases, with 12 bases left in between. There are 13 residues in the CDR3. Germline V CDR1 and CDR2: LNHDA, SQIVND (reference sequence).

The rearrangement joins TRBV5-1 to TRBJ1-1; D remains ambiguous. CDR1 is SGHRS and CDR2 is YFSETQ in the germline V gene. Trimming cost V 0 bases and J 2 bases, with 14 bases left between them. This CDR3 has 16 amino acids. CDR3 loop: CASSLGSSIRNTEAFF. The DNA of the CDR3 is TGCGCCAGCAGCTTGGGATCATCAATTCGAAACACTGAAGCTTTCTTT.

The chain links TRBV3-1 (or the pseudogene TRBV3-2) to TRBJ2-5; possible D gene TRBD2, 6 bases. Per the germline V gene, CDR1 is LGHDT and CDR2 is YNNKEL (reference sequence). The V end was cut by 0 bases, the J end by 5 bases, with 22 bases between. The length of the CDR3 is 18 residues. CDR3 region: CASSQDVFRGDREETQYF. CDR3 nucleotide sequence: TGTGCCAGCAGCCAAGATGTCTTTCGCGGGGATAGGGAGGAGACCCAGTACTTC.

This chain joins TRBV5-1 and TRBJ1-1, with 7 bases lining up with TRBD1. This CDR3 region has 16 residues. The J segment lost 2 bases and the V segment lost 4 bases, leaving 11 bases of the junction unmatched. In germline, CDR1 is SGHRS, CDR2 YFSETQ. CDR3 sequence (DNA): TGCGCCAGCAGCCCCGGGACAGATTTTATCAACACTGAAGCTTTCTTT. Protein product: CASSPGTDFINTEAFF.

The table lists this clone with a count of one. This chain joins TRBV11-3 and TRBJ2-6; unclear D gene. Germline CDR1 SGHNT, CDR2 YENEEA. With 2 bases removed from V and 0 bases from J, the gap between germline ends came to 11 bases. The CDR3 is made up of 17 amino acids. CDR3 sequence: CASSLSGTRSGANVLTF. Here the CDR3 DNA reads TGTGCCAGCAGCTTATCAGGTACCCGCTCTGGGGCCAACGTCCTGACTTTC.

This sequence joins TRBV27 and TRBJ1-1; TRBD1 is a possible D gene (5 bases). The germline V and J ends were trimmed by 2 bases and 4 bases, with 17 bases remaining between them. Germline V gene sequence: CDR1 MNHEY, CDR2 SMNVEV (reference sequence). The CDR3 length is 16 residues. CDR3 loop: CASSLGGARVGTEAFF. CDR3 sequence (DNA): TGTGCCAGCAGTTTAGGAGGGGCGCGGGTCGGCACTGAAGCTTTCTTT.

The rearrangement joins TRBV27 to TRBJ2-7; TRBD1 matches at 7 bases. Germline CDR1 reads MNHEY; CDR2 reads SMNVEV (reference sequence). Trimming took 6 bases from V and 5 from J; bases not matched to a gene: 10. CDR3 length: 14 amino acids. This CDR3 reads CASRRNRGGDEQYV. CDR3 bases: TGTGCCAGCAGACGAAACAGGGGTGGGGACGAGCAGTACGTC.

The CDR3: CASSLRGNPQETQYF. The CDR3, as DNA: TGCGCCAGCAGCTTGCGAGGAAATCCCCAAGAGACCCAGTACTTC. The chain employs TRBV5-1 and TRBJ2-5; D is undetermined. This CDR3 is 15 amino acids long. The germline gives CDR1 SGHRS, CDR2 YFSETQ. Trimming pared 1 base from V and 1 base from J, leaving 11 bases between.

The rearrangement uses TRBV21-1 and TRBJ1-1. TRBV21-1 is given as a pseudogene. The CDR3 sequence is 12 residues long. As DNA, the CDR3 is TGTGCCAGCAGCAAAGCTCCGCGGGGAACTTTCTTT. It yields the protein CASSKAPRGTFF.

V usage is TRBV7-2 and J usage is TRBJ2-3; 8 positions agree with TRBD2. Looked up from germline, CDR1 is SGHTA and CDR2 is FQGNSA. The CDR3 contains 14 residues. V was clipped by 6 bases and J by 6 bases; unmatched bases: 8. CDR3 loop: CASRPGGAGDTQYF. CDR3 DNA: TGTGCCAGCAGACCGGGAGGGGCTGGCGATACGCAGTATTTT.

CDR3 sequence (DNA): TGTGCCAGCAACCCCCGGGGAAGCGCTGAAGCTTTCTTT. Its translation is CASNPRGSAEAFF. The V gene is TRBV7-2, the J gene TRBJ1-1; D unresolved. CDR3 length equals 13 residues. V was cut by 7 bases and J by 6 bases, with 15 bases left in between. Germline CDR1 reads SGHTA; CDR2 reads FQGNSA. The full variable domain, rest sourced from reference TRBV7-2 and TRBJ1-1, is GAGVSQSPSNKVTEKGKDVELRCDPISGHTALYWYRQSLGQGLEFLIYFQGNSAPDKSGLPSDRFSAERTGGSVSTLTIQRTQQEDSAVYLCASNPRGSAEAFFGQGTRLTVV.

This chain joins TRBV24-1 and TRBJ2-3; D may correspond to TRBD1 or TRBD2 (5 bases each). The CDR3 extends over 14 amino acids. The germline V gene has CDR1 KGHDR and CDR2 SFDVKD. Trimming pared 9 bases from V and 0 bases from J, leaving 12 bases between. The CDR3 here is CATGPWGSTDTQYF. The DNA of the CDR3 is TGTGCCACCGGGCCCTGGGGGAGCACAGATACGCAGTATTTT.

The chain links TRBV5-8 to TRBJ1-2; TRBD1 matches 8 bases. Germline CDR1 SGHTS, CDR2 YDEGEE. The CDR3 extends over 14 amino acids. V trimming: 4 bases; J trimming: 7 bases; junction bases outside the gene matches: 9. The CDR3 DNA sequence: TGTGCCAGCAGCCCGATCCAGGGGGCTGGTGGCTACACCTTC. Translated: CASSPIQGAGGYTF.

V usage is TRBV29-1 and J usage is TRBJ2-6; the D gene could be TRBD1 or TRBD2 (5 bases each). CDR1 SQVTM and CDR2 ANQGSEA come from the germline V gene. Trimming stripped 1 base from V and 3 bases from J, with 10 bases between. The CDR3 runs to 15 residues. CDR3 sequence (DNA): TGCAGCGTTGAAGGTCAGGGAGATGGGGCCAACGTCCTGACTTTC. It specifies CSVEGQGDGANVLTF.

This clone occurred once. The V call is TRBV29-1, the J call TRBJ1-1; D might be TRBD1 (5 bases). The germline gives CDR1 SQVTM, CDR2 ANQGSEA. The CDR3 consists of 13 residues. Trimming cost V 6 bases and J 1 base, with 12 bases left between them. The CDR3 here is CSVRDSKNTEAFF. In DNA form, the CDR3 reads TGCAGCGTAAGAGACAGCAAGAACACTGAAGCTTTCTTT. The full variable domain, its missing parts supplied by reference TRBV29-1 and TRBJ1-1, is SAVISQKPSRDICQRGTSLTIQCQVDSQVTMMFWYRQQPGQSLTLIATANQGSEATYESGFVIDKFPISRPNLTFSTLTVSNMSPEDSSIYLCSVRDSKNTEAFFGQGTRLTVV.

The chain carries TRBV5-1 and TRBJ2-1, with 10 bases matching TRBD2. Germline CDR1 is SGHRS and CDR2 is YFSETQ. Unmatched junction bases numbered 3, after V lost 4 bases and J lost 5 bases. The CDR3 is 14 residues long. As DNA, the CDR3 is TGCGCCAGCAGCCCCGGACTAGCGGACAATGAGCAGTTCTTC. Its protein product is CASSPGLADNEQFF.

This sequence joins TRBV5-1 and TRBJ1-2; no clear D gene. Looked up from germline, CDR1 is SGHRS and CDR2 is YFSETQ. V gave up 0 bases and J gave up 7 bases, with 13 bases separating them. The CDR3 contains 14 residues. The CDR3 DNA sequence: TGCGCCAGCAGCTTGGAGACGGGCTTAGGTGGCTACACCTTC. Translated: CASSLETGLGGYTF.

The CDR3 coding sequence is TGCGCCAGCAGATTGACAGACAGTACCGGGGAGCTGTTTTTT. This gives the protein CASRLTDSTGELFF. The V and J genes are TRBV5-1 and TRBJ2-2; tentatively, D is TRBD1 (5 bases). V was pared by 5 bases and J by 5 bases, with 13 bases between. The CDR3 contains 14 residues. Germline assignment: CDR1 SGHRS and CDR2 YFSETQ.

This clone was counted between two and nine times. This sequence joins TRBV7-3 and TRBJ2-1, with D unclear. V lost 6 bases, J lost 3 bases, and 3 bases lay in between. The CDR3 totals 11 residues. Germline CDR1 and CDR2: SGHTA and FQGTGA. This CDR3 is CASSDYNEQFF. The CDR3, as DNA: TGTGCCAGCAGTGACTACAATGAGCAGTTCTTC.

The CDR3 DNA follows: TGTGCCAGCAGCCCCTCCTCCTACAATGAGCAGTTCTTC. Protein sequence: CASSPSSYNEQFF. The rearrangement uses TRBV6-5 and TRBJ2-1; D is unclear. The germline V gene has CDR1 MNHEY and CDR2 SVGAGI. CDR3 length: 13 residues. Deletions cut 6 bases from V and 0 bases from J, with 6 bases between.

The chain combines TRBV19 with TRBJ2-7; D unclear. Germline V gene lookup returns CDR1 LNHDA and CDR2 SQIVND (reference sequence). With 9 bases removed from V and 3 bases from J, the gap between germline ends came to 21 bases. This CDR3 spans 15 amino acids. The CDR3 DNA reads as TGTGCCAGAAATGCTAGACCCTCTCCTTTCTACGAGCAGTACGTC. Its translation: CARNARPSPFYEQYV.

CDR3 DNA: TGTGCCAGCAGCCCTGACTGGGGCGGGTCAGATACGCAGTATTTT. The encoded protein is CASSPDWGGSDTQYF. This rearrangement joins TRBV5-4 to TRBJ2-3, with D perhaps assigned TRBD1 or TRBD2 (5 bases each). Trimming pared 4 bases from V and 4 bases from J, leaving 16 bases between. Germline V CDR1 and CDR2: SGHNT, YYREEE (reference sequence). The CDR3 spans 15 residues.